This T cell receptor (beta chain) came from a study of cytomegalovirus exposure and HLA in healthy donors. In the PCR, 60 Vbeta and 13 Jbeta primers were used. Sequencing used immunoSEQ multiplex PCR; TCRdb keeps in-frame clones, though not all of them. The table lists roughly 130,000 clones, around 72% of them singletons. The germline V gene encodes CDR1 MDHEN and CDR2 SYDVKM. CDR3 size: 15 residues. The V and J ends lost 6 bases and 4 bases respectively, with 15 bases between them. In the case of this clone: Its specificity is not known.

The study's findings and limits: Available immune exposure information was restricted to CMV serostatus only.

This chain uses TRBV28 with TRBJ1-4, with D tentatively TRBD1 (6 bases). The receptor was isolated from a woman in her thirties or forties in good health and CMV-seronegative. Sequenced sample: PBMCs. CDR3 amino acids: CASSLQGGDNEKLFF. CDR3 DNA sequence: TGTGCCAGCAGCTTACAGGGAGGAGATAATGAAAAACTGTTTTTT.